This TCR beta chain derives from a study of blood T cell repertoires in COVID-19 (dated by TCRdb to about 2020). Looking at the study overall: Collaborator samples came from the United States, Italy and Spain and covered acute and convalescent phases of COVID-19. The prospective study material was composed of cDNA or gDNA derived from T cells, B-cell-depleted T cells, or PBMCs. The dataset comprised deeply sampled blood TCRbeta repertoires from subjects exposed to, actively infected with, or recovered from COVID-19. The repertoires were released in a freely available public database meant as a resource for research on the immune response to SARS-CoV-2. Samples came from the ongoing ImmuneRACE study (first 160 participants) plus 1,254 subjects from 6 global collaborators. Nearly every sample came with metadata listing a de-identified subject ID, COVID-19 status, age in years and sex. HLA class I and class II types, where available, came from metadata supplied by the sample provider rather than from assay-based typing.

V loses 3 bases at its end and J loses 3 bases; junction bases beyond the gene matches: 14. Inclusive of the bounding cysteine and phenylalanine, the CDR3 is 17 residues long. Of the read, only the CDR3 DNA is kept; its 51 bases are in frame from base 1. CDR1 is given as DFQATT and CDR2 as SNEGSKA, both from the germline V gene (reference sequence). General findings and caveats noted by the study authors: The quantity of clinical and demographic metadata differed by source and by participant and was supplied without curation.

This clone was recorded only once. What this receptor recognizes is not known. No clone much larger than this one lies a single base away; base qualities are absent. Each collaborating institution followed its own protocols to collect whole blood in K2EDTA tubes. For TCRbeta analysis, collaborators shipped samples as frozen whole blood, isolated PBMCs, or DNA extracted from either of those sample types. TCRbeta CDR3 regions were amplified from genomic DNA using the immunoSEQ Assay, a bias-controlled multiplex PCR. As for how the authors treated the data: The number of nucleated cells in each sample was estimated from the amplification of reference gene primers within the assay. To quantify the absolute abundance of each unique TCRbeta CDR3 rearrangement, sequence reads were collapsed and filtered. For each sample, productive Simpson clonality was calculated as the square root of Simpson's diversity index across productive rearrangements. TCRdb took this table from immuneACCESS and kept in-frame rearrangements with V and J called. Such tables lack part of the clones; where checked against another copy, unresolved V genes explain under half of the gap, and the rest is unexplained. That table furnishes V, J and clone size, whereas the DNA furnished D and trimming. The table for this sample lists some 250,000 clones; about 81% of them were counted only once. The ten largest account for approximately 13% of the sample.

The V gene is TRBV20-1 and the J gene is TRBJ1-1; TRBD1 matches 9 bases in the middle. Sequencing was carried out using peripheral blood. The receptor's source is a woman in her sixties with active or convalescent COVID-19. The bases read TGCAGTGCTAGTGGCCTCGGGACAGGGTTTGTATACACTGAAGCTTTCTTT. Its coded protein is CSASGLGTGFVYTEAFF.